This T cell receptor beta chain was captured in a study of cytomegalovirus exposure and HLA in healthy donors. For the study at large: Membership in the Caucasian-associated ancestry cluster was found for about 80% of approximately 430 genotyped donors.

Trimming left V 5 bases short and J 6 bases short, with 16 bases between. Germline lookup yields CDR1 SGHNT and CDR2 YENEEA. This CDR3 region has 15 residues. Primers: 60 Vbeta forward and 13 Jbeta reverse. Source study methods: An analysis performed later counted 70 million to 90 million unique TCR beta chains (roughly 11 million of them shared). Produced via immunoSEQ multiplex PCR; TCRdb's table is partial and in-frame only. V and J calls and clone size are copied from that table; D and trimming were computed from the DNA. This sample has approximately 150,000 clones; 79% occur once, and the top ten carry roughly 2%.

The material sequenced was PBMCs. The chain couples TRBV11-3 to TRBJ2-2; D is perhaps TRBD1 (6 bases). This TCR was sampled from a man aged 40-49 years in good health and CMV-seronegative. CDR3 in DNA: TGTGCCAGCAGCCCCCCAGAGGGGGTCGCCGGGGAGCTGTTTTTT. This encodes CASSPPEGVAGELFF.